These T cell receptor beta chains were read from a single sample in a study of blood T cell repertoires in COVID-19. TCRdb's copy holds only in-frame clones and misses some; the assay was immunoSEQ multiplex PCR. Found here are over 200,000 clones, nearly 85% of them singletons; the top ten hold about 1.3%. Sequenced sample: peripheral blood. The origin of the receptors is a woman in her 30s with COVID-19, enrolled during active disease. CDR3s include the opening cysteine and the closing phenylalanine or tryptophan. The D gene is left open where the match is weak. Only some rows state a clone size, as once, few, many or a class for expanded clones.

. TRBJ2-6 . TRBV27 TGTGCCAGCAGTTCTTTATCTGGGGCCAACGTCCTGACTTTC CASSSLSGANVLTF
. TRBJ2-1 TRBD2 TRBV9 TGTGCCAGCAGCTCAGATGCTAGCGGGAGGAATGAGCAGTTCTTC CASSSDASGRNEQFF
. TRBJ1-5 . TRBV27 TGTGCCAGCAGTTTATCTTTTCGTCAGCCCCAGCATTTT CASSLSFRQPQHF
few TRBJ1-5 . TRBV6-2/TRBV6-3 TGTGCCAGCAGTTACTATCGGGGGAATCAGCCCCAGCATTTT CASSYYRGNQPQHF
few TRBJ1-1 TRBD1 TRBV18 TGTGCCAGCGCCAAGGACAGGGGACCCTACACTGAAGCTTTCTTT CASAKDRGPYTEAFF
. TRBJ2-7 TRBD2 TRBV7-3 TGTGCCAGCAGCCCGTCACTAGCGCCTTCCTACGAGCAGTACTTC CASSPSLAPSYEQYF
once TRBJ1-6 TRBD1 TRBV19 TGTGCCAGTACCACGACAGGGCGGACCTATAATTCACCCCTCCACTTT CASTTTGRTYNSPLHF
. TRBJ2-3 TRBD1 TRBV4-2 TGTGCCAGCAGCCAGACAACCGGGACAGCCCGATACCCTTCTAGCACAGATACGCAGTATTTT CASSQTTGTARYPSSTDTQYF
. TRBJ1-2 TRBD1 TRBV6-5 TGTGCCACCGAGGGGCTTCAGGGGGCATTGTATGGCTACACCTTC CATEGLQGALYGYTF
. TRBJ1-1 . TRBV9 TGTGCCAGCAGCCCCCAGACAGGGAACACTGAAGCTTTCTTT CASSPQTGNTEAFF
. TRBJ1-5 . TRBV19 TGTGCCAGTAGTATAGGGGCCATCCAGCCCCAGCATTTT CASSIGAIQPQHF
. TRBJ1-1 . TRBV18 TGTGCCAGCTCACCATTAGGACAGTTGAACACTGAAGCTTTCTTT CASSPLGQLNTEAFF
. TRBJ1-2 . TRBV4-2 TGTGCCAGCAGCCAAGAAAACAGTAACTATGGCTACACCTTC CASSQENSNYGYTF